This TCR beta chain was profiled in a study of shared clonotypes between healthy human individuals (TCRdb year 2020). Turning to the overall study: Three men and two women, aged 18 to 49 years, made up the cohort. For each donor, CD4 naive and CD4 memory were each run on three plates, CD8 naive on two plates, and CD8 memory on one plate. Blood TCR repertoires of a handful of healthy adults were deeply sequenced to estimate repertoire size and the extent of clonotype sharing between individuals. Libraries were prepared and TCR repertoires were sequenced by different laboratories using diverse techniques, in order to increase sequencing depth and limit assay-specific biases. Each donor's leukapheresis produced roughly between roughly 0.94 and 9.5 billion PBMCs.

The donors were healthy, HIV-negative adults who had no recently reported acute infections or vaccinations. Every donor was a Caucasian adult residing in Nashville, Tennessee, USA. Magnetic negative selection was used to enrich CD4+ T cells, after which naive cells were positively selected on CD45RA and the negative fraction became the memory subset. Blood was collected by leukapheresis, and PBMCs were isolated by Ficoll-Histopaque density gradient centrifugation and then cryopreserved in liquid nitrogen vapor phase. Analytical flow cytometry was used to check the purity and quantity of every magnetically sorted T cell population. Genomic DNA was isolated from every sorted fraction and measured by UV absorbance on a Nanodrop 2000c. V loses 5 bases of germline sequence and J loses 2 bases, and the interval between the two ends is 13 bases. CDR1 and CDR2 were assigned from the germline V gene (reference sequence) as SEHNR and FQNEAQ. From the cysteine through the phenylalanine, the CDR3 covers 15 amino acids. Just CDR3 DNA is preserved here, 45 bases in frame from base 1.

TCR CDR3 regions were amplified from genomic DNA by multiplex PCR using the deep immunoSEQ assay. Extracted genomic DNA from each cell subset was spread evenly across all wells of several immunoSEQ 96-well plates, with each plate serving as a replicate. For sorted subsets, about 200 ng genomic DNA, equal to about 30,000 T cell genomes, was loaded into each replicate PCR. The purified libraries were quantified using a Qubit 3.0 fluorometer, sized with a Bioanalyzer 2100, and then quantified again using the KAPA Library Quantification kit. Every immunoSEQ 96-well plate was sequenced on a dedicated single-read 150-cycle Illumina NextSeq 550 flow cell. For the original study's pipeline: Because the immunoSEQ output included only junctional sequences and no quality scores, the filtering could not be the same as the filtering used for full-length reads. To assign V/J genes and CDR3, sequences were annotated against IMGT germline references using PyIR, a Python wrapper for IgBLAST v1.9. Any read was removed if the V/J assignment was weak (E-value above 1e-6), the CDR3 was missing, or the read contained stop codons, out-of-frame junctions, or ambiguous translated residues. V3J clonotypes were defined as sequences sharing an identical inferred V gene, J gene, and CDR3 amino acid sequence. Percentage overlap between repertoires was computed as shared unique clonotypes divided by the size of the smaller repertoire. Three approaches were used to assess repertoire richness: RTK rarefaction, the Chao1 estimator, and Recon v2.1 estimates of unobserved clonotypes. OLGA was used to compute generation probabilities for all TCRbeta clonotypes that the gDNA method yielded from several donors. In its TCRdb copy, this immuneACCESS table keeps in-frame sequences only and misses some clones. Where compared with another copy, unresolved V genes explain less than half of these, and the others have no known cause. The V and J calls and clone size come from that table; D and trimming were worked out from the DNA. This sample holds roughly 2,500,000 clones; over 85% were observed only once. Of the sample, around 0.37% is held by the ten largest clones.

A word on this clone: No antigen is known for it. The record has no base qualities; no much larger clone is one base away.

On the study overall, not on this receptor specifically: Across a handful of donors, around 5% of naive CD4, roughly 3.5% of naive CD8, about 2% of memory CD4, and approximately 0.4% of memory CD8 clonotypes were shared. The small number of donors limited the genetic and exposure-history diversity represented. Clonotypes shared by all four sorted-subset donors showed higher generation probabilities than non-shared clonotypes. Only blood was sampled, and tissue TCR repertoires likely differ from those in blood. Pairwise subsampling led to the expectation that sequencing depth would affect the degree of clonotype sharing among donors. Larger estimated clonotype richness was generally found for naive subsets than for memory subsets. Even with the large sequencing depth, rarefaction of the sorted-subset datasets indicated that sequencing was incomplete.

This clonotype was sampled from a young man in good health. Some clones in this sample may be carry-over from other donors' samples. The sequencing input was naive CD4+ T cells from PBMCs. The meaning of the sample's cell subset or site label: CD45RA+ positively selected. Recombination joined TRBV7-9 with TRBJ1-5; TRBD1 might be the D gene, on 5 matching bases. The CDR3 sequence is CASSLGVFGNQPQHF. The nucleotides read TGTGCCAGCAGCCTAGGGGTATTCGGCAATCAGCCCCAGCATTTT.